These 17 T cell receptor beta chains originate from one sample sequenced in a study of blood T cells in healthy people across ages. Combining a sample-barcoded 5' primer with a J-beta primer mix, a second PCR ran for roughly 6 to 11 cycles. TCRdb called the 5' RACE reads again in MiXCR, with one record for every CDR3 protein. The sample records over 500,000 distinct CDR3 sequences, roughly half being singletons. Sequencing input: blood. These receptors came from a woman of 80 years or more in good health.

This clonotype is a singleton in its sample. The V and J genes are TRBV28 and TRBJ1-6; D ambiguous. Trimming stripped 7 bases from V and 3 bases from J, with 13 bases between. The CDR3 sequence is 15 residues long. Looked up from germline, CDR1 is MDHEN and CDR2 is SYDVKM. The CDR3 spells CASTQPTDYNSPLHF. The CDR3 coding sequence is TGTGCCAGCACACAGCCTACAGACTATAATTCACCCCTCCACTTT.

This clonotype showed up just a few times. An end of the junction does not agree with germline; a read error may underlie this. The rearrangement joins TRBV20-1 to TRBJ2-7; D perhaps matches TRBD1 (7 bases). The CDR3 consists of 14 residues. CDR1 is DFQATT and CDR2 is SNEGSKA in the germline V gene (reference sequence). CDR3 DNA: TGCGGTGCGGCGACTAGGGACAGACGCTACGAGCAGTACTTC. It yields the protein CGAATRDRRYEQYF.

This clonotype showed up just a few times. The rearrangement links TRBV7-8 to TRBJ2-1, with TRBD2 matching 15 bases. V shed 5 bases, J shed 1 base, and the junction held 6 bases outside the gene matches. The CDR3 is 18 amino acids. Germline-derived CDR1 and CDR2 are SGHVS and FQNEAQ. CDR3 sequence (DNA): TGTGCCAGCAGCCCTGGGACTAGCGGGGGGACATCCTACAATGAGCAGTTCTTC. Its translation is CASSPGTSGGTSYNEQFF.

This clonotype was seen a single time. V is TRBV5-1 and J is TRBJ2-1; 10 nucleotides align to TRBD1. There are 15 residues in the CDR3. Trimming took 0 bases from V and 7 from J; bases not matched to a gene: 4. Germline V lookup: CDR1 SGHRS, CDR2 YFSETQ. The CDR3 coding sequence is TGCGCCAGCAGCTTGGCCCGGACAGGGGGAAATGAGCAGTTCTTC. It yields the protein CASSLARTGGNEQFF.

In DNA, the CDR3 is TGTGCCAGCAGTAGTGGGACCTATGAGCAGTTCTTC. It translates to CASSSGTYEQFF. The chain uses TRBV12-3 or TRBV12-4 and TRBJ2-1; D assignment may be TRBD1 or TRBD2 (5 bases each). Deletions cut 5 bases from V and 8 bases from J, with 10 bases between. The CDR3 contains 12 residues.

This chain links TRBV28 with TRBJ1-4; TRBD1 aligns across 7 bases. CDR3 length: 15 amino acids. J lost 6 bases, V lost 6 bases, and 10 bases had no gene match. Germline CDR1 MDHEN, CDR2 SYDVKM. The CDR3 region has the DNA TGTGCCAGCAGAGGACAGGCCGGGCGTGATGAAAAACTGTTTTTT. This codes for CASRGQAGRDEKLFF. Filled out from reference TRBV28 and TRBJ1-4, the complete variable domain reads DVKVTQSSRYLVKRTGEKVFLECVQDMDHENMFWYRQDPGLGLRLIYFSYDVKMKEKGDIPEGYSVSREKKERFSLILESASTNQTSMYLCASRGQAGRDEKLFFGSGTQLSVL.

This clonotype was recorded many times. The chain uses TRBV20-1 and TRBJ2-3; D perhaps matches TRBD1 (5 bases). The CDR3 is 13 residues long. The V gene's germline CDR1 is DFQATT and CDR2 SNEGSKA (reference sequence). The CDR3 sequence: CSPIGAAGDTQYF. The CDR3 DNA is TGCAGCCCTATAGGGGCCGCTGGAGATACGCAGTATTTT.

With respect to this clonotype: A much larger clone is a single base away; this may be a read error. This rearrangement joins TRBV27 to TRBJ2-7; 7 nucleotides align to TRBD2. CDR1 MNHEY and CDR2 SMNVEV come from the germline V gene (reference sequence). The CDR3 consists of 15 residues. The V and J ends lost 2 bases and 7 bases, in that order; junction bases with no gene match: 11. Here the CDR3 reads CASSLNGRPYNEQYF. The CDR3 DNA sequence: TGTGCCAGCAGTTTAAACGGGAGGCCCTACAATGAGCAGTACTTC.

A few counts support this clonotype. The V call is TRBV7-2, the J call TRBJ1-3; weak D call: TRBD1 (5 bases). V was clipped by 6 bases and J by 0 bases, with 12 bases between them. The germline V gene has CDR1 SGHTA and CDR2 FQGNSA. The CDR3 spans 15 residues. This CDR3 is CASRSGTNSGNTIYF. CDR3 in DNA: TGTGCCAGCAGATCTGGGACTAACTCTGGAAACACCATATATTTT.

The chain recombines TRBV7-3 with TRBJ2-3; the match to TRBD2 covers 7 bases. The ends lost 2 bases at V and 2 bases at J; junction bases unmatched: 7. This CDR3 is built from 16 residues. Germline CDR1 and CDR2: SGHTA and FQGTGA. In nucleotides, the CDR3 is TGTGCCAGCAGCTTATGGGCTAGCGGATACACAGATACGCAGTATTTT. Translated: CASSLWASGYTDTQYF.

V is TRBV5-1 and J is TRBJ2-5; D gene ambiguous. The germline V gene encodes CDR1 SGHRS and CDR2 YFSETQ. The germline V and J ends were trimmed by 1 base and 2 bases, with 6 bases remaining between them. The CDR3 contains 13 residues. In DNA, the CDR3 is TGCGCCAGCAGCTTGAGGGAACAAGAGACCCAGTACTTC. Translating it yields CASSLREQETQYF. Variable domain in full (rest from reference TRBV5-1 and TRBJ2-5): KAGVTQTPRYLIKTRGQQVTLSCSPISGHRSVSWYQQTPGQGLQFLFEYFSETQRNKGNFPGRFSGRQFSNSRSEMNVSTLELGDSALYLCASSLREQETQYFGPGTRLLVL.

This rearrangement joins TRBV20-1 to TRBJ2-4; D may match TRBD1 or TRBD2 (6 bases each). Germline CDR1 and CDR2: DFQATT and SNEGSKA (reference sequence). The CDR3 totals 17 residues. V was trimmed by 0 bases and J by 3 bases, leaving 18 bases between them. This CDR3 is CSARDLIGGPNKNIQYF. The CDR3 DNA reads as TGCAGTGCTAGAGACCTAATCGGGGGCCCCAACAAAAACATTCAGTACTTC.

The rearrangement uses TRBV7-2 and TRBJ2-1, with TRBD2 matching 16 bases. This CDR3 is built from 17 residues. From germline, CDR1 is SGHTA and CDR2 FQGNSA. V was clipped by 1 base and J by 6 bases; unmatched bases: 3. CDR3 bases: TGTGCCAGCAGCTTAGTGGGACTAGCGGGAGGGCCCAATGAGCAGTTCTTC. Translation gives CASSLVGLAGGPNEQFF.

The chain has TRBV5-1 and TRBJ1-1; D is ambiguous. V was shortened by 0 bases and J by 4 bases, with 10 bases between the two germline ends. Germline-derived CDR1 and CDR2 are SGHRS and YFSETQ. The CDR3 runs 14 residues. CDR3 loop: CASSLAGSVTEAFF. CDR3 in DNA: TGCGCCAGCAGCTTGGCCGGGTCGGTCACTGAAGCTTTCTTT.

V usage is TRBV27 and J usage is TRBJ2-7; perhaps D is TRBD1 or TRBD2 (5 bases each). Germline V lookup: CDR1 MNHEY, CDR2 SMNVEV (reference sequence). CDR3 length: 16 amino acids. CDR3 bases: TGTGAACGGGACCGACTTGGTCCGACTATATCCGACGAGCAGTACTTC. As protein: CERDRLGPTISDEQYF.

This clonotype has ten or more counts. The CDR3 region has the DNA TGTGCCAGCTCACCGATTCTCCAAGAGACCCAGTACTTC. Amino acids: CASSPILQETQYF. The chain has TRBV18 and TRBJ2-5; D is unresolved. CDR3 size: 13 residues. With 3 bases removed from V and 1 base from J, the gap between germline ends came to 6 bases. Germline V lookup: CDR1 KGHSH, CDR2 LQKENI. Combining the CDR3 with reference TRBV18 and TRBJ2-5 gives the whole variable domain NAGVMQNPRHLVRRRGQEARLRCSPMKGHSHVYWYRQLPEEGLKFMVYLQKENIIDESGMPKERFSAEFPKEGPSILRIQQVVRGDSAAYFCASSPILQETQYFGPGTRLLVL.

This clonotype was observed a single time. The chain recombines TRBV5-1 with TRBJ2-1; D remains unclear. There are 17 residues in the CDR3. CDR1 SGHRS and CDR2 YFSETQ come from the germline V gene. V shed 0 bases and J shed 1 base, with 14 bases lying between them. CDR3 coding DNA: TGCGCCAGCAGCTTGGAGCCCCCCTCTGGTTCCTACAATGAGCAGTTCTTC. Protein sequence: CASSLEPPSGSYNEQFF.